This T cell receptor beta chain appears in the sequencing data of a study of cytomegalovirus exposure and HLA in healthy donors. Both 60 Vbeta primers and 13 Jbeta primers went into the PCR. The repertoire was sequenced with immunoSEQ multiplex PCR; TCRdb's copy has only in-frame clones and lacks some. The profile shows about 130,000 clones, around 81% of them singletons. Whole-study findings and limits: Under 20,000 TCR beta sequences were associated with HLA alleles at 0.05 false discovery rate in a later analysis.

CDR3 length equals 18 residues. Trimming took 3 bases from V and 4 from J, leaving 23 bases between them. The germline CDR1 and CDR2 sequences are SGHVS and FNYEAQ. A note on this clone: What it binds is unknown.

This chain joins TRBV7-6 and TRBJ2-3, with D perhaps matching TRBD1 or TRBD2 (9 bases each). The sample consisted of PBMCs. The receptor's source is a woman between 50 and 59 years old in good health and CMV-seronegative. The CDR3: CASSFRDRESGRPDTQYF. CDR3 nucleotides: TGTGCCAGCAGCTTCCGGGACAGGGAGAGCGGGAGGCCAGATACGCAGTATTTT.